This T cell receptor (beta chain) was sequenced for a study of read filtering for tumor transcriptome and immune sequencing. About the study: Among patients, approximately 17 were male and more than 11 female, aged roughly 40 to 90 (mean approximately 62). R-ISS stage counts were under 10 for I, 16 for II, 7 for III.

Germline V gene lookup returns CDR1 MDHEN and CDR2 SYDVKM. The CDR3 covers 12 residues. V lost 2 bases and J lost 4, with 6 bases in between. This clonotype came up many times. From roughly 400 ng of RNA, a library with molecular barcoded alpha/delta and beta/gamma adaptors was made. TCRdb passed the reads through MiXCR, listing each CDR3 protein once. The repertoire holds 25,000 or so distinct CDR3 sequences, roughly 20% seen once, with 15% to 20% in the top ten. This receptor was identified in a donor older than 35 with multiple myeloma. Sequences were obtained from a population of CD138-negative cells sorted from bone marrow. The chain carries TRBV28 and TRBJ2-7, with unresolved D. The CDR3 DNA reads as TGTGCCAGCAGTTTAGGTCAGTACGAGCAGTACTTC. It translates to CASSLGQYEQYF.